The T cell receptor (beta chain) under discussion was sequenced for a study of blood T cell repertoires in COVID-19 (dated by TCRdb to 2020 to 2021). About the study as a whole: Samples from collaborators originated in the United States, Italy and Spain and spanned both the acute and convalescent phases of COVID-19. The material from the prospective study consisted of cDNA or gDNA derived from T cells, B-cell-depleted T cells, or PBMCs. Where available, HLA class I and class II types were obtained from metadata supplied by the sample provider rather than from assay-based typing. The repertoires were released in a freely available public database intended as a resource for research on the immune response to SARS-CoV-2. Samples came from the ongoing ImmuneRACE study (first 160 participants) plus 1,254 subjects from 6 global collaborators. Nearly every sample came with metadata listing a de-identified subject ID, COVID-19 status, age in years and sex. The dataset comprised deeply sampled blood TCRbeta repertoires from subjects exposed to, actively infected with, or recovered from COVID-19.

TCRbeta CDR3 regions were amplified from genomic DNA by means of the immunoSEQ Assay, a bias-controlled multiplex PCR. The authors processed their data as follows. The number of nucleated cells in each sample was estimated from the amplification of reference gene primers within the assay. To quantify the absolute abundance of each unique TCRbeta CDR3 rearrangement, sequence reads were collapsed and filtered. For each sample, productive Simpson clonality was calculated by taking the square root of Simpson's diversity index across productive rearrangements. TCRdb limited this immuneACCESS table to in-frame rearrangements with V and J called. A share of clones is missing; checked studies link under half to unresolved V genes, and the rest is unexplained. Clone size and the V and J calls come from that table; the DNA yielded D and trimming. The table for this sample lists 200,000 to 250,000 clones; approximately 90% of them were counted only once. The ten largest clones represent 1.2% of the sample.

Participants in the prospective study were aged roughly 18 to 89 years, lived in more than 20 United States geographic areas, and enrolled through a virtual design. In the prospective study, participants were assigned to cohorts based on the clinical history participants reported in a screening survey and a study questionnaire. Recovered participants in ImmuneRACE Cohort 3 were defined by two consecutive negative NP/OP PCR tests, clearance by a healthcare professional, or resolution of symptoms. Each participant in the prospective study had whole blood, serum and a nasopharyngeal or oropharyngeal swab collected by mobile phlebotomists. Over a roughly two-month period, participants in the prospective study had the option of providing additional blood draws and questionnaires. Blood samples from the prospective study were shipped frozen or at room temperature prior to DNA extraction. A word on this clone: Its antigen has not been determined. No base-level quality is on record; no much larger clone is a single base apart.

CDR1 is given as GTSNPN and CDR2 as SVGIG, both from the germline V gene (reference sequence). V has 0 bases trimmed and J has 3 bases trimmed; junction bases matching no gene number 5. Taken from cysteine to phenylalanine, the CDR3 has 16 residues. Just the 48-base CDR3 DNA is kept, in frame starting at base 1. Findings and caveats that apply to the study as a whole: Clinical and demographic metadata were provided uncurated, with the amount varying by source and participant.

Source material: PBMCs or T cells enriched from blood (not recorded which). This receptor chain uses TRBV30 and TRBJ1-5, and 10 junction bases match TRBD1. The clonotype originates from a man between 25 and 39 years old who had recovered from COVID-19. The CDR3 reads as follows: CAWSVRDRGYNQPQHF. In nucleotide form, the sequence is TGTGCCTGGAGTGTAAGGGACAGGGGATACAATCAGCCCCAGCATTTT.